This T cell receptor (beta chain) comes out of a study of cytomegalovirus exposure and HLA in healthy donors. Study conclusions and caveats: Testing in vitro showed a few CMV-associated chains specific for CMV antigens. Roughly even sequencing depth across donors was the assumption behind the presence/absence analyses. As a later analysis showed, several of the most significant clusters appeared to be linked to common viral pathogens.

PCR involved 60 Vbeta and 13 Jbeta primers. TCRdb keeps only in-frame clones here, not all; method: immunoSEQ multiplex PCR. This sample has about 77,000 clones, with about 80% found just once. Concerning this clone: Its antigen is as yet unknown.

This CDR3 has 15 residues. In germline, CDR1 is KGHSH, CDR2 LQKENI. The V gene end was trimmed by 4 bases and the J gene end by 6 bases; junction bases not matched to a gene: 6. Sampled while nominally healthy, donors likely had unrecorded immune exposures. Sequencing was performed on PBMCs. This rearrangement joins TRBV18 to TRBJ1-6; 7 nucleotides match TRBD1. This clonotype originated in a man aged 40-50 years in good health and CMV-seronegative. Here the CDR3 reads CASSQVGDSNSPLHF. In nucleotides, the CDR3 is TGTGCCAGCTCACAAGTAGGGGACAGTAATTCACCCCTCCACTTT. Variable domain in full (rest from reference TRBV18 and TRBJ1-6): NAGVMQNPRHLVRRRGQEARLRCSPMKGHSHVYWYRQLPEEGLKFMVYLQKENIIDESGMPKERFSAEFPKEGPSILRIQQVVRGDSAAYFCASSQVGDSNSPLHFGNGTRLTVT.